What follows is one TCR beta chain and its context. Its antigen is unidentified. Germline CDR1 SGHVS, CDR2 FNYEAQ. V lost 1 base and J lost 3, with 14 bases in between. The CDR3 has 16 amino acids. In the authors' workflow: With immunoSEQ giving junction-only sequences and no quality scores, filtering differed. Generated by immunoSEQ multiplex PCR, the TCRdb table keeps only in-frame clones and is missing some. The V and J calls and clone size come from that table; D and trimming were worked out from the DNA. Of 550,000 to 800,000 clones in the sample, about 92% were seen once. This sample stems from a study of shared clonotypes between healthy human individuals. Study as a whole: Every donor yielded three CD4 naive, three CD4 memory, two CD8 naive and one CD8 memory plate.

Study-wide findings and caveats: Researchers found naive subsets generally carried larger estimated richness than memory subsets.

All donors were Caucasian adults living in Nashville, Tennessee. Sequenced material: memory CD8+ T cells from PBMCs. As to subset: CD45RO+ cells pooled with CCR7-negative TemRA cells. The clonotype was recovered from a man younger than 30 in good health. Some clones in this sample may be carry-over from other donors' samples. The gene calls are TRBV7-6 and TRBJ2-3; a weak D match, TRBD2 (5 bases). The CDR3 coding sequence is TGTGCCAGCAGCTTAGGGGGAGTGGGTCGGACAGATACGCAGTATTTT. Translating gives CASSLGGVGRTDTQYF.